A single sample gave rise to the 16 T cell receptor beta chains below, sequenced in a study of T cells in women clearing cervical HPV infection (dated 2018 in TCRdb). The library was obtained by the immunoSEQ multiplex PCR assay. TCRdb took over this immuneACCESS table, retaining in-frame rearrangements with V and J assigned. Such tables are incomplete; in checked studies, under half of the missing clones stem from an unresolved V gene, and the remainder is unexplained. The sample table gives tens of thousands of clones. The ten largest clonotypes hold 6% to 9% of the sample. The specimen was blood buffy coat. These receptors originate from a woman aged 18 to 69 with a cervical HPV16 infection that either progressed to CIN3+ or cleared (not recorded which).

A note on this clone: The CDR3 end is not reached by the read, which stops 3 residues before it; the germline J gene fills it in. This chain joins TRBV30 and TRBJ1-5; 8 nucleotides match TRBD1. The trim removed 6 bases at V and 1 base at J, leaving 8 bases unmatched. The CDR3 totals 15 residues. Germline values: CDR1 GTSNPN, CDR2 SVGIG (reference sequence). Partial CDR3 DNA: TGTGCCTGCTTGGACAGGGAAAGCAGCAATCAGCCC. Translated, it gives CACLDRESSNQP. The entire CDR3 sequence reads CACLDRESSNQPQHF. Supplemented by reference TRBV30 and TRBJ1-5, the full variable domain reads SQTIHQWPATLVQPVGSPLSLECTVEGTSNPNLYWYRQAAGRGLQLLFYSVGIGQISSEVPQNLSASRPQDRQFILSSKKLLLSDSGFYLCACLDRESSNQPQHFGDGTRLSIL.

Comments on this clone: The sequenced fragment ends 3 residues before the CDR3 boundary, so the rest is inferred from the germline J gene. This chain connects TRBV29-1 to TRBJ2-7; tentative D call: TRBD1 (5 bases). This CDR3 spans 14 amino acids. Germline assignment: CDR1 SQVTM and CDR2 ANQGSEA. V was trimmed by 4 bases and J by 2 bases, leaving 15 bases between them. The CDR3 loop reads CSVGWTRSPYEQYF. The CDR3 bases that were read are TGCAGCGTTGGGTGGACACGGTCTCCCTACGAG.

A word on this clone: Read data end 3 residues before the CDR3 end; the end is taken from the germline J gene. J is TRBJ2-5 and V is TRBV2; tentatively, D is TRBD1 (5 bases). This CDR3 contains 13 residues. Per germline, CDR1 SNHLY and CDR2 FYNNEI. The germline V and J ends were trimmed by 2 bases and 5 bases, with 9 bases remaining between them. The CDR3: CASSELRAETQYF. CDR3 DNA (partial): TGTGCCAGCAGTGAACTCAGGGCCGAGACC. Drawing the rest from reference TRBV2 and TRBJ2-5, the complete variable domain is EPEVTQTPSHQVTQMGQEVILRCVPISNHLYFYWYRQILGQKVEFLVSFYNNEISEKSEIFDDQFSVERPDGSNFTLKIRSTKLEDSAMYFCASSELRAETQYFGPGTRLLVL.

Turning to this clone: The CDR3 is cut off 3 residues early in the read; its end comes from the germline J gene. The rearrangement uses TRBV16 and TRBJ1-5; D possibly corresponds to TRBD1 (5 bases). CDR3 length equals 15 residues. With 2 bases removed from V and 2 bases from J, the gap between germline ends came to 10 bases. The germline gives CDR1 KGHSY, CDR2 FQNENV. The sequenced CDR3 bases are TGTGCCAGCAGCCAAATTGACAGAGGCAATCAGCCC. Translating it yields CASSQIDRGNQP. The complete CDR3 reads CASSQIDRGNQPQHF.

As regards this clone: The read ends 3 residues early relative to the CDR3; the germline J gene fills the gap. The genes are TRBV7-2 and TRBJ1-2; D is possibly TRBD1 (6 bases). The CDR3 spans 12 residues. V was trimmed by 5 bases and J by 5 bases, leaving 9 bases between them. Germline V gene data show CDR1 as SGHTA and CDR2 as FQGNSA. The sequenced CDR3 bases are TGTGCCAGCAGCGCGGGACAATATGGC. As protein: CASSAGQYG. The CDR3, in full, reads CASSAGQYGYTF.

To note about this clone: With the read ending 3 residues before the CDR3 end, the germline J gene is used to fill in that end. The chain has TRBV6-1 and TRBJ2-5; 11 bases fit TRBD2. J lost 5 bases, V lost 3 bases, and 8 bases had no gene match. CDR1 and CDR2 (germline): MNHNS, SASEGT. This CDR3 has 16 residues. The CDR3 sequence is CASSEQGLAAGETQYF. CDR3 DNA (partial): TGTGCCAGCAGTGAGCAGGGACTAGCGGCGGGGGAGACC.

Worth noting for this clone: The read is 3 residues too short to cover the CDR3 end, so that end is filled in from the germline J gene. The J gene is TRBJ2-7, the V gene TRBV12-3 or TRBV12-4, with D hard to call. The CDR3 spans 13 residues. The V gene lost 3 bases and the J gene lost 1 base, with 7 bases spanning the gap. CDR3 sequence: CASSLGRSYEQYF. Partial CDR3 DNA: TGTGCCAGCAGTTTGGGCAGGTCCTACGAG.

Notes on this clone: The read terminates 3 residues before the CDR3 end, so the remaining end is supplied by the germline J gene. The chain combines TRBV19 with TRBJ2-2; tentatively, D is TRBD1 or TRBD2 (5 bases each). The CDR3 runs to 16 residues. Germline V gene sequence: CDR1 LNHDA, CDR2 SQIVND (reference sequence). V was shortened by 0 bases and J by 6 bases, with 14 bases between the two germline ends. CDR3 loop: CASSIDLGEYAGELFF. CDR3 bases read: TGTGCCAGTAGTATAGATCTAGGGGAGTACGCCGGGGAG.

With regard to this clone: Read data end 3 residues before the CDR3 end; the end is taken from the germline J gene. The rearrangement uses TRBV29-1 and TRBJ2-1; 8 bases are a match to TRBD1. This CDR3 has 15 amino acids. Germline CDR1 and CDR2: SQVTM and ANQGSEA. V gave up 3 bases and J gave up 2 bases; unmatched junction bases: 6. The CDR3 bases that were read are TGCAGCGTTGACCTCGACAGGGGTCCCTACAATGAG. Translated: CSVDLDRGPYNE. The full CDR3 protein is CSVDLDRGPYNEQFF.

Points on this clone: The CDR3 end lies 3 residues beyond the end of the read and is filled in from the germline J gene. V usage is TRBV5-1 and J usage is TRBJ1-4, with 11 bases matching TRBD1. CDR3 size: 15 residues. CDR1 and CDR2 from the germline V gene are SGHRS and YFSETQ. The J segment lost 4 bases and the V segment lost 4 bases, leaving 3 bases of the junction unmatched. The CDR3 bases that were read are TGCGCCAGCAGCGCCGGGACAGGGGGTAATGAAAAA. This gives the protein CASSAGTGGNEK. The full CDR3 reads CASSAGTGGNEKLFF.

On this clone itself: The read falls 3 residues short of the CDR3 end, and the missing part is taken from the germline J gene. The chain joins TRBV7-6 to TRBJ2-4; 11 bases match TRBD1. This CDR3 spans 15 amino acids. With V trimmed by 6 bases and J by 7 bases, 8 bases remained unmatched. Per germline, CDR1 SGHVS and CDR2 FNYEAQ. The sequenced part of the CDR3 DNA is TGTGCCAGCAGTTTGGGGGGGGACAGGGGGAACATT. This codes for CASSLGGDRGNI. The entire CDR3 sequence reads CASSLGGDRGNIQYF.

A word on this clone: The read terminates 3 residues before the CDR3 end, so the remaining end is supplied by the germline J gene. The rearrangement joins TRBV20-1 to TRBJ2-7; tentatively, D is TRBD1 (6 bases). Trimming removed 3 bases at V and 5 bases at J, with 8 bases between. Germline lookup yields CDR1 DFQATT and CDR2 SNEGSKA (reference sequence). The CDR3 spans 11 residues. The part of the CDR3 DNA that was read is TGCAGTGCTAGGGACAGCCACGAG. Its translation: CSARDSHE. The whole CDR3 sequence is CSARDSHEQYF.

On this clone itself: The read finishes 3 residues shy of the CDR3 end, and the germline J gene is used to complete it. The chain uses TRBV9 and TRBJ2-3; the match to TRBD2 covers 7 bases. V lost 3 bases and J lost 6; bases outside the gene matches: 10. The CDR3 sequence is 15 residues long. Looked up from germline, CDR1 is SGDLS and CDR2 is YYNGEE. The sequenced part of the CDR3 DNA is TGTGCCAGCAGCGACGACGGATTAGCGGGTGATACG. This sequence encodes CASSDDGLAGDT. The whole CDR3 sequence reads CASSDDGLAGDTQYF.

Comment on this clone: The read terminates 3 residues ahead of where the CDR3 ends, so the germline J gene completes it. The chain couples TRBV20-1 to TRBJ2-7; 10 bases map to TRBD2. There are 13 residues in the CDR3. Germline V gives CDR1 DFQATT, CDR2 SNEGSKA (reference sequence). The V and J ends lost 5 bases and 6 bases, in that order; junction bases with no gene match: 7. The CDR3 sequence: CSAASGSGGEQYF. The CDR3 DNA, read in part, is TGCAGTGCTGCTAGCGGGAGTGGGGGCGAG.

CDR3 protein: CASSGQGMNTEAFF. CDR3 bases read: TGTGCCAGCAGTGGACAGGGAATGAACACTGAA. The gene calls are TRBV2 and TRBJ1-1, with 7 nucleotides matching TRBD1. Coverage ceases 3 residues before the CDR3 finishes, and the germline J gene fills in the end. CDR1 is SNHLY and CDR2 is FYNNEI in the germline V gene. J lost 0 bases, V lost 4 bases, and 2 bases had no gene match. The CDR3 loop spans 14 amino acids.

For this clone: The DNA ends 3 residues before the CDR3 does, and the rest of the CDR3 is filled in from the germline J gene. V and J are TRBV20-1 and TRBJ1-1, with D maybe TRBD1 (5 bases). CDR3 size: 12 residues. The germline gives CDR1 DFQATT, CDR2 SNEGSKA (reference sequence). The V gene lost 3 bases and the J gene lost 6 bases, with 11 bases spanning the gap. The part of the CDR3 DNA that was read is TGCAGTGCTAGGTCGGGGGACTCTGAA. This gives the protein CSARSGDSE. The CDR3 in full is CSARSGDSEAFF.